The 2 T cell receptor beta chains listed next were all sequenced from one sample in a study of CD8 T cells in ankylosing spondylitis. Each CDR3 protein gets one entry after TCRdb re-called the 5' RACE reads with MiXCR. The table lists some 95,000 distinct CDR3 sequences, 8.8% of them singletons. Sequenced material: blood, either unsorted or a sorted T cell fraction (not recorded which). These TCRs come from a male donor with ankylosing spondylitis or in good health (not recorded which).

This clonotype appeared many times. Sequence at one end of the junction differs from germline and may be a read error. V is TRBV5-4 and J is TRBJ2-3; unclear D gene. This CDR3 has 15 residues. CDR1 is SGHNT and CDR2 is YYREEE in the germline V gene (reference sequence). The CDR3 coding sequence is TGTTCCAGCAGCTTCCCCACGCGATCCACAGATACGCAGTATTTT. The encoded protein is CSSSFPTRSTDTQYF.

This clonotype appeared many times. The genes are TRBV5-1 and TRBJ2-3; tentatively, D is TRBD1 or TRBD2 (5 bases each). The CDR3 totals 15 residues. The V end was cut by 7 bases, the J end by 2 bases, with 17 bases between. Germline values: CDR1 SGHRS, CDR2 YFSETQ. DNA for the CDR3: TGCGCCAGCGGGGACCGCCTAACGTCCACAGATACGCAGTATTTT. This encodes CASGDRLTSTDTQYF.